This TCR beta chain is from a study of blood T cells in healthy people across ages. V lost 7 bases to trimming and J lost 8 bases; unmatched junction nucleotides: 11. Germline loops: CDR1 SQVTM, CDR2 ANQGSEA. CDR3 size: 14 residues. A second PCR, run for about 7 to 11 cycles, used a sample-barcoded 5' primer plus a J-beta primer mix. All cDNA molecules were each tagged by a template-switch adaptor with 12 random nucleotides. TCRdb passed the 5' RACE reads through MiXCR, listing each CDR3 protein once. This table holds hundreds of thousands of distinct CDR3 sequences, about 30% found once. Note on this clonotype: Its antigen is not identified.

Points from the study as a whole: Roughly linear declines in TCR beta diversity per million T cells occurred with age. Not knowing donor CMV status may have confounded expanded clonotype changes.

The sequenced material came from blood. The sequence derives from a woman aged 80 or over in good health. The chain recombines TRBV29-1 with TRBJ2-1; 10 positions agree with TRBD2. The CDR3 nucleotides are TGCAGCGCGCAAGATAGCGGGGGGCGCGATGAGCAGTTCTTC. This sequence encodes CSAQDSGGRDEQFF.